The rows below give T cell receptor beta chains drawn from one sample of a study of blood T cells in healthy people across ages. TCRdb reprocessed the 5' RACE reads via MiXCR and lists one record per CDR3 protein. Altogether about 900,000 distinct CDR3 sequences are present, about 44% being singletons, with the ten largest covering around 15%. The material sequenced was blood. These receptors were taken from a man aged 25-45 years in good health. Both conserved end residues are part of each CDR3. D genes are given only for firm matches. Clone size is not always given. Where it is, it says once, few, many or a class for expanded clones.

>TRBJ2-3|few|TRBV27|NA
TGTGCCAGCAGTTTGGAGCGCCTTAGCACAGATACGCAGTATTTT
CASSLERLSTDTQYF
>TRBJ1-5|NA|TRBV20-1|NA
TGCAGTGCTGAGCCCCCGGGACAAAGGAATCAGCCCCAGCATTTT
CSAEPPGQRNQPQHF
>TRBJ2-1|few|TRBV9|NA
TGTGCCAGCAGCGCAGGGACAAACTACAATGAGCAGTTCTTC
CASSAGTNYNEQFF
>TRBJ2-3|many|TRBV12-3/TRBV12-4|TRBD1
TGTGCCAGCAGTTTTGGACAGGGGGCAGATACGCAGTATTTT
CASSFGQGADTQYF
>TRBJ2-5|NA|TRBV2|NA
TGTGCCAGCAGTGACAGGAGGAACCTAGAGACCCAGTACTTC
CASSDRRNLETQYF
>TRBJ2-3|NA|TRBV9|TRBD2
TGTGCCACCGCTAGCGGGGGCGCTAGCACAGATACGCAGTATTTT
CATASGGASTDTQYF
>TRBJ2-7|many|TRBV4-3|TRBD1
TGCGCCAGCAGCCCCCGACAGGGAGCCTACGAGCAGTACTTC
CASSPRQGAYEQYF
>TRBJ2-4|NA|TRBV6-1|NA
TGTGCCAGCAGTGAACGGCCAGCAAACATTCAGTACTTC
CASSERPANIQYF
>TRBJ2-5|NA|TRBV11-2|NA
TGTGCCAGCAGCTCCTCGGTGGGGGAGACCCAGTACTTC
CASSSSVGETQYF
>TRBJ2-3|few|TRBV29-1|NA
TGCAGCGCCCCCGGTTTGGGCATCGCGGATACGCAGTATTTT
CSAPGLGIADTQYF
>TRBJ2-7|few|TRBV3-1|TRBD1
TGTGCCAGCAGCCTGTTGACAGGGGGCCACGAGCAGTACTTC
CASSLLTGGHEQYF
>TRBJ2-3|NA|TRBV5-1|NA
TGCGCCAGCAGCTTGAACGGAGCAGGGACAGATACGCAGTATTTT
CASSLNGAGTDTQYF
>TRBJ2-7|NA|TRBV3-1|NA
TGTACCAGCAGCCCCTGGTCCGACCCCTACGAGCAGTACTTC
CTSSPWSDPYEQYF
>TRBJ2-7|NA|TRBV9|TRBD1
TGTGCCAGCAGCGTTGGACAGGACGCCTACGAGCAGTACTTC
CASSVGQDAYEQYF
>TRBJ2-1|NA|TRBV28|TRBD2
TGTGCCAGCAGTCAACTAGCGGGGGGATGGAATGAGCAGTTCTTC
CASSQLAGGWNEQFF
>TRBJ2-3|once|TRBV7-2|NA
TGTGCCAGCAGCTTCGCAGGATCGGCTACGCAGTATTTT
CASSFAGSATQYF
>TRBJ2-7|NA|TRBV20-1|TRBD2
TGCAGTGCTAGAGATGCGCGGGGCCCCGGGGGGGAGCAGTACTTC
CSARDARGPGGEQYF
>TRBJ1-1|few|TRBV11-2|NA
TGTGCCTCCCAGCTTAATTTGGCAGCCACTGAAGCTTTCTTT
CASQLNLAATEAFF
>TRBJ2-7|many|TRBV2|NA
TGTGCCAGCAGCACCGGTCGAGGCTACGAGCAGTACTTC
CASSTGRGYEQYF
>TRBJ1-1|NA|TRBV25-1|TRBD1
TGTGCCTGCAAGACAGGGGGGCCCCACACTGAAGCTTTCTTT
CACKTGGPHTEAFF
>TRBJ1-5|few|TRBV19|NA
TGTGCCAGTATAGAACCCGGACAGCCTTATAGCAATCAGCCCCAGCATTTT
CASIEPGQPYSNQPQHF
>TRBJ2-2|NA|TRBV5-1|NA
TGCGCCAGCAACGCAGGAAGAACCCTAAACACCGGGGAGCTGTTTTTT
CASNAGRTLNTGELFF
>TRBJ2-5|NA|TRBV5-1|TRBD2
TGCGCCAGCAGCTTGGCTGGACTAGCGGTACAAGAGACCCAGTACTTC
CASSLAGLAVQETQYF
>TRBJ2-5|few|TRBV20-1|TRBD2
TGCAGTGCCGACGGGACTAGCGCGGTTGAAGAGACCCAGTACTTC
CSADGTSAVEETQYF
>TRBJ2-6|NA|TRBV6-6|TRBD2
TGTGCCAGCAGCGATGGGACTACTGGGGCCAACGTCCTGACTTTC
CASSDGTTGANVLTF
>TRBJ2-4|few|TRBV9|NA
TGTGCCAGCAGCGTAGGACAGCGGCTAGCCAAAAACATTCAGTACTTC
CASSVGQRLAKNIQYF
>TRBJ2-1|NA|TRBV4-3|NA
TGCGCCAGCAGCCAAGACAATCTAGTAGGGAATGAGCAGTTCTTC
CASSQDNLVGNEQFF
>TRBJ2-5|many|TRBV10-3|TRBD1
TGTGCCATCAGTGATCAGGGGACAGGGGGAGGTCAGCAGTACTTC
CAISDQGTGGGQQYF
>TRBJ2-1|NA|TRBV5-1|NA
TGCGCCAGCAGCTTGGCCGTAGCCTACAATGAGCAGTTCTTC
CASSLAVAYNEQFF
>TRBJ1-2|NA|TRBV4-1|NA
TGCGCCAGCAGCCCATCCTTACAGGCCTACTATGGCTACACCTTC
CASSPSLQAYYGYTF
>TRBJ1-1|NA|TRBV7-2|NA
TGTGCCAGCAGCTTAAGAGGGACCTTTGAAGCTTTCTTT
CASSLRGTFEAFF
>TRBJ1-1|NA|TRBV4-3|TRBD1
TGCGCCAGCAGCAACAGGGGTATCACTGAAGCTTTCTTT
CASSNRGITEAFF
>TRBJ2-1|NA|TRBV12-3/TRBV12-4|TRBD1
TGTGCCAGCAGTTTAGAGGGACAGGGTCATGAGCAGTTCTTC
CASSLEGQGHEQFF
>TRBJ2-1|NA|TRBV14|NA
TGTGCCAGCAGCCAAGATTCCGGGGTTAATGAGCAGTTCTTC
CASSQDSGVNEQFF
>TRBJ2-5|few|TRBV4-1|NA
TGCGCCAGCAGCCAAGGGGGTGAGCGAAGATACCAAGAGACCCAGTACTTC
CASSQGGERRYQETQYF
>TRBJ2-5|NA|TRBV7-9|TRBD2
TGTGCCAGCAGCTTACCGCTGACTAGCGGGGTCCGCCGGGAGACCCAGTACTTC
CASSLPLTSGVRRETQYF
>TRBJ2-7|few|TRBV11-2|NA
TGTGCCAGCAGCTTAGGCAGGATATACGAGCAGTACTTC
CASSLGRIYEQYF
>TRBJ2-4|many|TRBV7-8|NA
TGTGCCAGCAGCGGCGGACCCGACAAAAACATTCAGTACTTC
CASSGGPDKNIQYF
>TRBJ2-7|few|TRBV4-3|TRBD1
TGCGCCAGCAGCCAAGACAGGGGGCCTATCTACGAGCAGTACTTC
CASSQDRGPIYEQYF
>TRBJ2-3|NA|TRBV29-1|NA
TGCAGCGTTGAACCCTCCGCTGAGGGGCAGTATTTT
CSVEPSAEGQYF
>TRBJ2-3|NA|TRBV9|TRBD2
TGTGCCAGCAGCGTTAGCGGGGGGGCCTTAACAGATACGCAGTATTTT
CASSVSGGALTDTQYF
>TRBJ2-3|NA|TRBV11-3|TRBD2
TGTGCCAGCAGCAACGGACTAGCGGGAGAAATAGATACGCAGTATTTT
CASSNGLAGEIDTQYF
>TRBJ2-3|NA|TRBV6-1|NA
TGTGCCAGCAGTGATCCGGGACATAGCCAGGCAGATACGCAGTATTTT
CASSDPGHSQADTQYF
>TRBJ2-3|few|TRBV12-3/TRBV12-4|TRBD2
TGTGCCAGCAGACGATACGCTAGCGGGGGGCCTACAGATACGCAGTATTTT
CASRRYASGGPTDTQYF
>TRBJ1-1|NA|TRBV5-1|TRBD1
TGCGCCAGCAGCTCTGGACAGGGGGAGAACACTGAAGCTTTCTTT
CASSSGQGENTEAFF
>TRBJ1-4|NA|TRBV29-1|NA
TGCAGCGTACCAGGGCTAACTAATGAAAAACTGTTTTTT
CSVPGLTNEKLFF
>TRBJ2-1|NA|TRBV20-1|TRBD2
TGCAGTGCTTTACGCGGGGGGGCTCACAATGAGCAGTTCTTC
CSALRGGAHNEQFF
>TRBJ2-1|few|TRBV11-2|TRBD2
TGTGCCAGCAGCTTAGATCTAAACGGGGGGACGTACAATGAGCAGTTCTTC
CASSLDLNGGTYNEQFF
>TRBJ2-1|NA|TRBV6-5|TRBD1
TGTGCCAGCAGTTACAGGGGGCTGAACAATGAGCAGTTCTTC
CASSYRGLNNEQFF
>TRBJ2-3|NA|TRBV5-1|TRBD2
TGCGCCTCCCACCCGAGGGCGGGGGGGCAGTTTACGCAGTATTTT
CASHPRAGGQFTQYF
>TRBJ1-2|NA|TRBV4-1|NA
TGCGCCAGCAGCCAACCGTCGAATGACCTCGGCTACACCTTC
CASSQPSNDLGYTF
>TRBJ1-4|NA|TRBV29-1|TRBD1
TGCAGCGTCGCAACAGGGGGCTATGAAAAACTGTTTTTT
CSVATGGYEKLFF
>TRBJ2-7|NA|TRBV6-5|NA
TGTGCCAGCAGACCCTTAAGGCGCTCCTACGAGCAGTACTTC
CASRPLRRSYEQYF
>TRBJ2-5|NA|TRBV20-1|TRBD1
TGCAGTGCCAGTAGGACAGGCGAAGAGACCCAGTACTTC
CSASRTGEETQYF
>TRBJ1-2|NA|TRBV27|NA
TGTGCCAGCAGCGGGAGGGGGGCAGAGTATGGCTACACCTTC
CASSGRGAEYGYTF
>TRBJ1-5|NA|TRBV3-1|NA
TGTGCCAGCAGTCTCGCCACCAATCAGCCCCAGCATTTT
CASSLATNQPQHF
>TRBJ1-1|NA|TRBV6-1|NA
TGTGCCAGCAGTTGGGCCGGGGGGGGATTGAACACTGAAGCTTTCTTT
CASSWAGGGLNTEAFF